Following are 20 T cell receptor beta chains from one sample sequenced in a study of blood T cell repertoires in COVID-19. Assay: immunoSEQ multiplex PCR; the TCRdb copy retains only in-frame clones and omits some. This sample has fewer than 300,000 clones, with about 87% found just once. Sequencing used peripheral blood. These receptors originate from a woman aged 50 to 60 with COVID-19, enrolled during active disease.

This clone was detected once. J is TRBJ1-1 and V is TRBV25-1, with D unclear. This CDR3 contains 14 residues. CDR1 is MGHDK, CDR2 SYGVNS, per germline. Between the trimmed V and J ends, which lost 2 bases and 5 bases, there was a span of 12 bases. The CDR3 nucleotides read TGTGCCAGCAGTGAAGTGCACAGCGGGACTGAAGCTTTCTTT. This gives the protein CASSEVHSGTEAFF.

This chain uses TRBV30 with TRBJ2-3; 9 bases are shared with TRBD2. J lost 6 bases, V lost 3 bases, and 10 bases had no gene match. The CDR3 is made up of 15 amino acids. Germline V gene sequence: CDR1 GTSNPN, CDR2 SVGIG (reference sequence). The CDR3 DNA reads TGTGCCTGGAGAAGACTAGCGGCCCCTCGGGATACGCAGTATTTT. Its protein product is CAWRRLAAPRDTQYF.

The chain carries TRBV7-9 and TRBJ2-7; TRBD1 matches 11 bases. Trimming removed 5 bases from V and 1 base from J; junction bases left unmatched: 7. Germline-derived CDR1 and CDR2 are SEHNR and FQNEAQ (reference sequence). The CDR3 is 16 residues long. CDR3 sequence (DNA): TGTGCCAGCAGCCGCCTCGGGACAGGGGGTTCCTACGAGCAGTACTTC. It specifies CASSRLGTGGSYEQYF.

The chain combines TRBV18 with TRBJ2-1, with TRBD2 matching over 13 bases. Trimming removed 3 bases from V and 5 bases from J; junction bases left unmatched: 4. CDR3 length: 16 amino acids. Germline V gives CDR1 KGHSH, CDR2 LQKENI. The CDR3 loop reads CASSPGLAGINNEQFF. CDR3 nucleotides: TGTGCCAGCTCACCGGGACTAGCGGGGATCAACAATGAGCAGTTCTTC.

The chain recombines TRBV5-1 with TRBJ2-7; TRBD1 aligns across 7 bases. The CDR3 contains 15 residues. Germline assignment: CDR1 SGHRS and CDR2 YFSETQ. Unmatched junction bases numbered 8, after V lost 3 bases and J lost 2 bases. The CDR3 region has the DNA TGCGCCAGCAGCTACTCGTCGGGACAGACCTACGAGCAGTACTTC. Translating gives CASSYSSGQTYEQYF.

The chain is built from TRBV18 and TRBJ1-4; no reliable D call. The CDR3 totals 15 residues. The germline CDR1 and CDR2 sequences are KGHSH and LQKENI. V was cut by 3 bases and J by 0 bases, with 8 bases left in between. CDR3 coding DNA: TGTGCCAGCTCACCGCGGTCAGCAACTAATGAAAAACTGTTTTTT. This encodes CASSPRSATNEKLFF.

CDR3 in amino acids: CASSLGLSDIGTEAFF. The CDR3 DNA is TGTGCCAGCAGCTTGGGCCTGAGTGATATCGGCACTGAAGCTTTCTTT. The chain links TRBV5-4 to TRBJ1-1; no firm D call. V lost 0 bases and J lost 4, with 16 bases in between. Germline values: CDR1 SGHNT, CDR2 YYREEE (reference sequence). The CDR3 has 16 amino acids.

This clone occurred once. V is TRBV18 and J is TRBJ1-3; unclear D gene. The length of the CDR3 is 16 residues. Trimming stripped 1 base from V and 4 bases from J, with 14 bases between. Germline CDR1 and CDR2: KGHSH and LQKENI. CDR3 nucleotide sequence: TGTGCCAGCTCACCACAGGTCGGGGAATCGGGAAACACCATATATTTT. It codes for CASSPQVGESGNTIYF.

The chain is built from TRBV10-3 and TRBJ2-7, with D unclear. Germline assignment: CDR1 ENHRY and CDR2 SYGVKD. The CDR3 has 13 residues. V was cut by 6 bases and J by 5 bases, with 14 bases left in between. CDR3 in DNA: TGTGCCATCAGAGCGTCCAGCGAAGACGAGCAGTACTTC. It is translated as CAIRASSEDEQYF.

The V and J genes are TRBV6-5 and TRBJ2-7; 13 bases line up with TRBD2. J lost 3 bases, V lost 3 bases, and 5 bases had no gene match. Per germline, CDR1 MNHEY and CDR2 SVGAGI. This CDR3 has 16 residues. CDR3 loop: CASSYRTSGGLYEQYF. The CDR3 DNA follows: TGTGCCAGCAGTTATCGGACTAGCGGGGGACTCTACGAGCAGTACTTC.

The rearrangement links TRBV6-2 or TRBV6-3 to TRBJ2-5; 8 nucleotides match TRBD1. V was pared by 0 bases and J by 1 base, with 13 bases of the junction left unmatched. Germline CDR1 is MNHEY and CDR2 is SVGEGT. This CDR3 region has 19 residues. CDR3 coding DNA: TGTGCCAGCAGTTACTCGAGGGGACAGGACACCCGGGGCCAAGAGACCCAGTACTTC. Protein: CASSYSRGQDTRGQETQYF.

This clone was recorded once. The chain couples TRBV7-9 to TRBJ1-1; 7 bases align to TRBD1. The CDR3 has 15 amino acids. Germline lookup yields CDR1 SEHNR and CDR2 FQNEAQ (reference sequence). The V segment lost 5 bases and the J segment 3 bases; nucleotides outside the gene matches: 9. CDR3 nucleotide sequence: TGTGCCAGCAGCATCCAAACAGGGGCAGACACTGAAGCTTTCTTT. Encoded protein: CASSIQTGADTEAFF.

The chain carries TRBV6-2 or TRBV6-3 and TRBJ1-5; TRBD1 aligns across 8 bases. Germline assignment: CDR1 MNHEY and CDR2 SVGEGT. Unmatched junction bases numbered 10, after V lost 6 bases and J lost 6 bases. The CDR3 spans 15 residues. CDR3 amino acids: CASSRRDRLSQPQHF. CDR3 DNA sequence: TGTGCCAGCAGCCGCCGGGACAGGCTAAGTCAGCCCCAGCATTTT.

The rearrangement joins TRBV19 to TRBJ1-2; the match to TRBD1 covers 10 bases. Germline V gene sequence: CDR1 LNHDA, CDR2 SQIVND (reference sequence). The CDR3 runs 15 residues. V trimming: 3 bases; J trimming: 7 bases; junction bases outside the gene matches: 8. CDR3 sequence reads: CASSIDRGRTVGYTF. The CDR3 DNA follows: TGTGCCAGTAGTATTGACAGGGGGCGAACGGTTGGCTACACCTTC.

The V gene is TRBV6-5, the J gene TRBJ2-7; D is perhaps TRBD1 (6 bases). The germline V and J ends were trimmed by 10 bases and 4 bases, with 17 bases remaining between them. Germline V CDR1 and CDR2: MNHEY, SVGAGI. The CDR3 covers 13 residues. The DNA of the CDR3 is TGTGCCACCGCTAGGCAGGGGCGGTACGAGCAGTACTTC. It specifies CATARQGRYEQYF.

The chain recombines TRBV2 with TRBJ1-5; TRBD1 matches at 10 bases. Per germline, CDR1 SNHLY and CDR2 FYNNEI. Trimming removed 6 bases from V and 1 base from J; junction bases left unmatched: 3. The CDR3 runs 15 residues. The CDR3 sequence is CASRGTGASNQPQHF. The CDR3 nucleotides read TGTGCCAGCAGAGGGACAGGGGCAAGCAATCAGCCCCAGCATTTT.

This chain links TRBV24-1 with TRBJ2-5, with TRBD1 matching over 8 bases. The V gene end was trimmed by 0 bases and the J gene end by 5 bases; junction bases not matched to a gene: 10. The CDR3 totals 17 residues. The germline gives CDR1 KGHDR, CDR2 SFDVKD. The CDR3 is CATSDLERTGSSETQYF. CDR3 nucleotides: TGTGCCACCAGTGATTTGGAAAGGACAGGGTCTAGCGAGACCCAGTACTTC.

The DNA of the CDR3 is TGTGCCAGCAGCCAAGATATGGGGGGGGGTGTGTCTGAAGCTTTCTTT. Translating it yields CASSQDMGGGVSEAFF. V and J are TRBV3-1 (or the pseudogene TRBV3-2) and TRBJ1-1; possibly TRBD1 for D (5 bases). Germline V gives CDR1 LGHDT, CDR2 YNNKEL (reference sequence). The V and J ends lost 0 bases and 6 bases respectively, with 17 bases between them. The CDR3 has 16 residues.

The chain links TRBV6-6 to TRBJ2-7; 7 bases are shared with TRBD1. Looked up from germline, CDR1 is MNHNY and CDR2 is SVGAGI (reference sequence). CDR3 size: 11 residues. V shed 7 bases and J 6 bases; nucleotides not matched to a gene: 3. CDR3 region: CASKQGSEQYF. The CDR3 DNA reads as TGTGCCAGCAAACAGGGGTCCGAGCAGTACTTC.

For the CDR3, the DNA is TGTGCCAGCAGTTTAAGGTTCAAGGCAGGACAAGAGACCCAGTACTTC. This encodes CASSLRFKAGQETQYF. V gene TRBV27 combines with J gene TRBJ2-5; D unclear. The CDR3 length is 16 residues. Deletions cut 2 bases from V and 2 bases from J, with 15 bases between. Germline loops: CDR1 MNHEY, CDR2 SMNVEV (reference sequence).